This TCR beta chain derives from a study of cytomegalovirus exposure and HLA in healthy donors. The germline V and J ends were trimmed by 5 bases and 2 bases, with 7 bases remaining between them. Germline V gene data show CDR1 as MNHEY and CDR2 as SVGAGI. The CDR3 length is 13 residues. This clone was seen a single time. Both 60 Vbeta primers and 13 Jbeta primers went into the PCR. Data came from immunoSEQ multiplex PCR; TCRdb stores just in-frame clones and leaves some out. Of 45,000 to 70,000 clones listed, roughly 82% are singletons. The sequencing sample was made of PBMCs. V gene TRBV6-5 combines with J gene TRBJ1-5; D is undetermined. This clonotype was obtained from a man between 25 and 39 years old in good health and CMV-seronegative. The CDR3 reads CASSREGNQPQHF. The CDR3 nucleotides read TGTGCCAGCAGTAGGGAGGGCAATCAGCCCCAGCATTTT.